The clone carrying this T cell receptor (beta chain) was seen a handful of times. What it recognizes is unknown. Unique molecular identifiers were incorporated into the prepared TCRbeta library. TCRdb re-called the PCR reads through MiXCR, storing one row per CDR3 protein. Of hundreds of thousands of distinct CDR3 sequences in the sample, roughly 13% were seen once. Looked up from germline, CDR1 is SGHVS and CDR2 is FNYEAQ. The CDR3 consists of 13 residues. V was clipped by 7 bases and J by 5 bases, with 15 bases between them. These data originate in a study of T-cell reconstitution after alpha-beta-depleted transplantation in children. Study findings and constraints: Surviving recipient T cells and thymic progenitors accounted for the high day-60 TCRbeta diversity observed in some patients.

The sequencing used PBMCs, mostly from graft donor cells, collected 360 days after TCRalphabeta/CD19-depleted stem cell transplant. This TCR was sampled from a male patient between 5 and 17 years old who had a stem cell transplant for acute myeloid leukemia, so the T cells may come from the graft donor. The V call is TRBV7-6, the J call TRBJ2-7, with a tentative D call TRBD2 (6 bases). The CDR3, as DNA: TGTGCCAGCATGGAGCGCGGGAAGAACGAGCAGTACTTC. Its translation is CASMERGKNEQYF.